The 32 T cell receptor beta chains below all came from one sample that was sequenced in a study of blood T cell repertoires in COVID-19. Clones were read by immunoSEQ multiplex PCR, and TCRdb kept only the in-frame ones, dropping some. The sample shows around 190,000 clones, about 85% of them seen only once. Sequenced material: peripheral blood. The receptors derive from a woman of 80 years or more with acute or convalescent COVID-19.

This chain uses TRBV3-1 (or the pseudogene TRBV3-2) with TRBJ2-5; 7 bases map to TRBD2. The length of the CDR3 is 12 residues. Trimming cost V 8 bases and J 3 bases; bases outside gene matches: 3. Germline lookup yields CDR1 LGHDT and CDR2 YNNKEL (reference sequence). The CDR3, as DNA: TGTGCCAGCTCGGGGGGTGAAGAGACCCAGTACTTC. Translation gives CASSGGEETQYF.

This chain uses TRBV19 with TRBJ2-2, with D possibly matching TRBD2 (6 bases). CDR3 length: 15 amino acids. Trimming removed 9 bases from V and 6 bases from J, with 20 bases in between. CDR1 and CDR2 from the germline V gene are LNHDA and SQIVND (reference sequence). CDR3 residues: CASNGIAVLSGELFF. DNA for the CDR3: TGTGCCAGCAATGGGATAGCGGTATTATCCGGGGAGCTGTTTTTT.

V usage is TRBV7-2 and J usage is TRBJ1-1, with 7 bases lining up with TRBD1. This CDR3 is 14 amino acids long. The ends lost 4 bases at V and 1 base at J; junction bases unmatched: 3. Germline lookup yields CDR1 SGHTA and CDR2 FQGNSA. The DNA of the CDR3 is TGTGCCAGCAGCTCATGGACAGGGAACACTGAAGCTTTCTTT. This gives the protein CASSSWTGNTEAFF.

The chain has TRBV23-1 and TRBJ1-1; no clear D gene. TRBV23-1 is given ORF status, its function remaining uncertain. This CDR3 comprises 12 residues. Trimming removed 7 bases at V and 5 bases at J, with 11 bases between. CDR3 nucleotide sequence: TGCGCCAGCAAACCTGGGGAGACTGAAGCTTTCTTT. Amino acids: CASKPGETEAFF.

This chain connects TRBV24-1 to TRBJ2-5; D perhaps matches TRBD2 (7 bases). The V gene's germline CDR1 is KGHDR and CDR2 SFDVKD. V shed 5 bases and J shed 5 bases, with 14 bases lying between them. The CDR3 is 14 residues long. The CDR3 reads CATSVGGASETQYF. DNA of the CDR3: TGTGCCACCAGTGTAGGGGGGGCTAGTGAGACCCAGTACTTC.

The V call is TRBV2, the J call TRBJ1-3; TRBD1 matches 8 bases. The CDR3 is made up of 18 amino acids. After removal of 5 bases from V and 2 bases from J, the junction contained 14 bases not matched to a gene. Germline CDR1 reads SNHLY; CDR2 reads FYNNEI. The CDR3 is CASSRTGNTALTGNTIYF. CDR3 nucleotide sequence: TGTGCCAGCAGTCGGACAGGGAATACCGCTCTCACTGGAAACACCATATATTTT.

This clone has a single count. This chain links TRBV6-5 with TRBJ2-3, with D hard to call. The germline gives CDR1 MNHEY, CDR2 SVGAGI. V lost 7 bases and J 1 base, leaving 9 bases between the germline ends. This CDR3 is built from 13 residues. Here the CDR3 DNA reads TGTGCCAGCAAGCTCCGGGGCACAGATACGCAGTATTTT. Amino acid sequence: CASKLRGTDTQYF.

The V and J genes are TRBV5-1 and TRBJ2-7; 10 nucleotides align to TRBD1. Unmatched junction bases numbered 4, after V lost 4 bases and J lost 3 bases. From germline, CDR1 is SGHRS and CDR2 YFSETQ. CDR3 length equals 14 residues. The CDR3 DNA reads TGCGCCAGCAGCGGGGGACAGGGGAACTACGAGCAGTACTTC. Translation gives CASSGGQGNYEQYF. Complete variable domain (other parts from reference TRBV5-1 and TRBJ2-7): KAGVTQTPRYLIKTRGQQVTLSCSPISGHRSVSWYQQTPGQGLQFLFEYFSETQRNKGNFPGRFSGRQFSNSRSEMNVSTLELGDSALYLCASSGGQGNYEQYFGPGTRLTVT.

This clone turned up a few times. The CDR3 nucleotides read TGTGCCAGCAGCCCTCCGGGACAGGGTAATGAAAAACTGTTTTTT. It specifies CASSPPGQGNEKLFF. This chain joins TRBV9 and TRBJ1-4; 9 positions match TRBD1. In germline, CDR1 is SGDLS, CDR2 YYNGEE. CDR3 length: 15 amino acids. Germline trimming cut 4 bases from V and 4 bases from J; bases unmatched to any gene: 5.

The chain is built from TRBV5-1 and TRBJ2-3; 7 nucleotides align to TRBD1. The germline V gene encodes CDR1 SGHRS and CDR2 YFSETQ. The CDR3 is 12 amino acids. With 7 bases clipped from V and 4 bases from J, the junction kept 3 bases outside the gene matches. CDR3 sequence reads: CASGTVADTQYF. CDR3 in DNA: TGCGCCAGCGGGACAGTTGCAGATACGCAGTATTTT.

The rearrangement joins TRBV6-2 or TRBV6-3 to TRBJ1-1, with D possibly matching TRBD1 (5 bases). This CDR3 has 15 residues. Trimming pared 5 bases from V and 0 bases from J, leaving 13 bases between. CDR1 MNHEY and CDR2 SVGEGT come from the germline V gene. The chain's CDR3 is CASSTPETVNTEAFF. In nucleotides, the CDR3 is TGTGCCAGCAGTACCCCCGAGACAGTGAACACTGAAGCTTTCTTT.

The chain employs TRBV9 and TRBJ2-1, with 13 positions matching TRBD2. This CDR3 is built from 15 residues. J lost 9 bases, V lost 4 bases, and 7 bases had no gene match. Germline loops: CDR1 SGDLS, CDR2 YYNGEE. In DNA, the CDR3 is TGTGCCAGCAGCCTCCTCGGGACTAGCGGGATTGAGCAGTTCTTC. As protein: CASSLLGTSGIEQFF.

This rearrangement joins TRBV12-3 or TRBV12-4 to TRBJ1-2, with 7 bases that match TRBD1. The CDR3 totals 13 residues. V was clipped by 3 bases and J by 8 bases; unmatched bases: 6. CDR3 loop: CASSLNRGGGYTF. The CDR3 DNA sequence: TGTGCCAGCAGTTTGAACAGGGGCGGCGGCTACACCTTC.

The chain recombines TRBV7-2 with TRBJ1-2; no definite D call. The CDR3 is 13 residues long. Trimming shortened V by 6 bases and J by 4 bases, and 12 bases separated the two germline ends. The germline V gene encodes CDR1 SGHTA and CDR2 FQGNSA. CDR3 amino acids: CASSFTNSYGYTF. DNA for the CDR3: TGTGCCAGCAGTTTCACAAACAGCTATGGCTACACCTTC.

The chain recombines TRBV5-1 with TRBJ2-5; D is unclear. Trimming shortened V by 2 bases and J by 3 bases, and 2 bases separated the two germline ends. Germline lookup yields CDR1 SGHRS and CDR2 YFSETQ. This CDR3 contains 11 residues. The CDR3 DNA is TGCGCCAGCAGCTTTAAAGAGACCCAGTACTTC. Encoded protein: CASSFKETQYF.

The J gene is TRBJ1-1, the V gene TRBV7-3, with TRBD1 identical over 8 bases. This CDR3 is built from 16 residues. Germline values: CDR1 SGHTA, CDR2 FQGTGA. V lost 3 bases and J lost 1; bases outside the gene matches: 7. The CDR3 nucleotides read TGTGCCAGCAGCTTGATCCCAGGGGGCCCGAACACTGAAGCTTTCTTT. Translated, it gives CASSLIPGGPNTEAFF.

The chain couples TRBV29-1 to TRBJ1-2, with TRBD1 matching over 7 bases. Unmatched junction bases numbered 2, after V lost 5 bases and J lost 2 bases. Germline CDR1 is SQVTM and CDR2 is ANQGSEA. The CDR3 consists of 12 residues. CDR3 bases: TGCAGCGTTTCCAGGGGGAACTATGGCTACACCTTC. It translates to CSVSRGNYGYTF.

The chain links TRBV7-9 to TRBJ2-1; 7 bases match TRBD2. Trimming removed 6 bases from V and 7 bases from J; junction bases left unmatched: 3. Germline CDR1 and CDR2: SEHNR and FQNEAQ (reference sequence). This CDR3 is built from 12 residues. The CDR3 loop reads CASSPLANEQFF. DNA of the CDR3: TGTGCCAGCAGTCCACTAGCGAATGAGCAGTTCTTC. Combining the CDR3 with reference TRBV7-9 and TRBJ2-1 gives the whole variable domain DTGVSQNPRHKITKRGQNVTFRCDPISEHNRLYWYRQTLGQGPEFLTYFQNEAQLEKSRLLSDRFSAERPKGSFSTLEIQRTEQGDSAMYLCASSPLANEQFFGPGTRLTVL.

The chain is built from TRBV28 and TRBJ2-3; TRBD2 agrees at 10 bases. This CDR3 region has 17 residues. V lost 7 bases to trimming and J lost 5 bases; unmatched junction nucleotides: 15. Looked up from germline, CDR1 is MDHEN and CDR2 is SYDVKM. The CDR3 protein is CASISGTSSGRRDTQYF. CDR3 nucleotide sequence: TGTGCCAGCATTTCGGGGACGTCTAGCGGGAGAAGAGATACGCAGTATTTT.

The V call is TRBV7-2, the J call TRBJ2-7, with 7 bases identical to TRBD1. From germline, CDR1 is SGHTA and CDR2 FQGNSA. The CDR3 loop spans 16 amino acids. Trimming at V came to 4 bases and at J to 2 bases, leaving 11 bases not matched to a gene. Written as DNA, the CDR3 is TGTGCCAGCAGCTCAACCGTCCGGACAGGCGCCTACGAGCAGTACTTC. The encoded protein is CASSSTVRTGAYEQYF.

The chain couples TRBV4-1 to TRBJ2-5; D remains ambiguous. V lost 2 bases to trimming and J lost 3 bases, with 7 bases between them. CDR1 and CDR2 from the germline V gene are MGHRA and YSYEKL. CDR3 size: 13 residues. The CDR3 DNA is TGCGCCAGCAGCCAATGGCAGAAAGAGACCCAGTACTTC. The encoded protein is CASSQWQKETQYF.

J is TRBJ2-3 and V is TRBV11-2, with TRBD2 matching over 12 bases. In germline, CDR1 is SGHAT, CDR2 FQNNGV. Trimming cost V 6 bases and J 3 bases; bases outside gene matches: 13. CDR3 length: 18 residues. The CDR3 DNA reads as TGTGCCAGCAGTCAATCGAAATCCGGGACTAGCGGGACAGATACGCAGTATTTT. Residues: CASSQSKSGTSGTDTQYF. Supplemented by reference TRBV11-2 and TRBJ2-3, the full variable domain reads EAGVAQSPRYKIIEKRQSVAFWCNPISGHATLYWYQQILGQGPKLLIQFQNNGVVDDSQLPKDRFSAERLKGVDSTLKIQPAKLEDSAVYLCASSQSKSGTSGTDTQYFGPGTRLTVL.

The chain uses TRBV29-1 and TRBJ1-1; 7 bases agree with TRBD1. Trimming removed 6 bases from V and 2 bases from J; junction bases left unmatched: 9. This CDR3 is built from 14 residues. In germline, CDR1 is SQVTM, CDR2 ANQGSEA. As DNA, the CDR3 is TGCAGCGTAGGGGACAGCCGGGGAAACACTGAAGCTTTCTTT. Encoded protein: CSVGDSRGNTEAFF.

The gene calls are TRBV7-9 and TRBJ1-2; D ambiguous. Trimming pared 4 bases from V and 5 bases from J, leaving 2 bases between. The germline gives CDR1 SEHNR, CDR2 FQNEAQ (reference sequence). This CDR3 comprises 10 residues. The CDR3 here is CASSSYGYTF. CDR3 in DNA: TGTGCCAGCAGCTCGTATGGCTACACCTTC.

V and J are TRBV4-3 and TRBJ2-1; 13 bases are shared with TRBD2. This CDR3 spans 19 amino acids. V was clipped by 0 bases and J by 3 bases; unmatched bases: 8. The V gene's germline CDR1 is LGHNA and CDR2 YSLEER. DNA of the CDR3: TGCGCCAGCAGCCAAGATATACTAGCGGGAGGGGGGTACTACAATGAGCAGTTCTTC. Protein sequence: CASSQDILAGGGYYNEQFF.

CDR3 bases: TGTGCCAGCAGCGCAAACCGACTCTCCCGGGGGAACAATGAGCAGTTCTTC. Its protein is CASSANRLSRGNNEQFF. This chain links TRBV7-2 with TRBJ2-1; D may be TRBD2 (6 bases). CDR1 is SGHTA and CDR2 is FQGNSA in the germline V gene. The ends were cut back, 5 bases at V and 5 bases at J, with 22 bases in the middle. The CDR3 covers 17 residues.

CDR3 amino acids: CASSFLLAVNEQYF. CDR3 bases: TGTGCCAGCAGCTTCCTACTAGCGGTAAACGAGCAGTACTTC. The V and J genes are TRBV7-2 and TRBJ2-7; TRBD2 agrees at 8 bases. J was trimmed by 5 bases and V by 3 bases; bases with no gene match: 6. CDR1 SGHTA and CDR2 FQGNSA come from the germline V gene. The CDR3 consists of 14 residues.

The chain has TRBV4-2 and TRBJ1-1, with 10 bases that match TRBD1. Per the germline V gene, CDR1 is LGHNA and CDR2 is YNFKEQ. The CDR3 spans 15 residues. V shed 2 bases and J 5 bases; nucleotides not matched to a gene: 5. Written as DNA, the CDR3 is TGTGCCAGCAGCCAAAACCCGGGACAGGGGACTGAAGCTTTCTTT. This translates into CASSQNPGQGTEAFF.

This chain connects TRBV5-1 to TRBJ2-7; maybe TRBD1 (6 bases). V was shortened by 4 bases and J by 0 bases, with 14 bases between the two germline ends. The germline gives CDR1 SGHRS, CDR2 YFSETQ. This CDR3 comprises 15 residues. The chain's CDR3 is CASSTAGANSYEQYF. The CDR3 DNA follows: TGCGCCAGCAGCACCGCAGGGGCAAACTCCTACGAGCAGTACTTC.

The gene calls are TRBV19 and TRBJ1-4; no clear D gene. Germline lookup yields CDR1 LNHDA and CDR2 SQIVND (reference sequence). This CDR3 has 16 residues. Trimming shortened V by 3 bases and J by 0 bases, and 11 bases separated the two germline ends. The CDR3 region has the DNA TGTGCCAGTAGTATCATCATAGGAGCAACTAATGAAAAACTGTTTTTT. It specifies CASSIIIGATNEKLFF.

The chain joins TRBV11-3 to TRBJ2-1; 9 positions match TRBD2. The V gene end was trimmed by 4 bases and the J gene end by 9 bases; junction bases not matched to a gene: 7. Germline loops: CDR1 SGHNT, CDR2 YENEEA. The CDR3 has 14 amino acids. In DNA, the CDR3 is TGTGCCAGCAGCTCAGTTGGGACTAGCAGTGAGCAGTTCTTC. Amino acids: CASSSVGTSSEQFF.

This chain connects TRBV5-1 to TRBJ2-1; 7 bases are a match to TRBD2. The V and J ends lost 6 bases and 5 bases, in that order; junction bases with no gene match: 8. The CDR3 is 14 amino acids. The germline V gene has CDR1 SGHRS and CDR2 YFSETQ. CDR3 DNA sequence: TGCGCCAGCAACCGGCGGACTAGTGACAATGAGCAGTTCTTC. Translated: CASNRRTSDNEQFF.